What follows describes a single T cell receptor (beta chain). This sample is drawn from a study of shared clonotypes between healthy human individuals. Study-wide background: The donors, two women and a few men, were aged 18 to 49.

The V end was cut by 4 bases, the J end by 3 bases, with 4 bases between. This CDR3 region has 12 residues. Germline values: CDR1 MDHEN, CDR2 SYDVKM. Repertoires were generated with immunoSEQ multiplex PCR, while TCRdb's copy carries only in-frame clones and drops some. The sample records approximately 2,000,000 clones, around 93% being singletons. The source is a man younger than 35 in good health. Some clones in this sample may be carry-over from other donors' samples. The chain uses TRBV28 and TRBJ2-1; unclear D gene. The sample comprised naive CD4+ T cells from PBMCs. As for subset: CD45RA+ positively selected. The CDR3 region has the DNA TGTGCCAGCAGTTATTACTACAATGAGCAGTTCTTC. Amino acids: CASSYYYNEQFF.